What follows is one TCR beta chain and its context. These data come from a study of CD8 T cells in Susac syndrome. RNA amounts of roughly 0.5 to 1 ug underwent reverse transcription with random hexamers. One entry per CDR3 protein, called by TCRdb with MiXCR from the immunoSEQ multiplex PCR reads. The profile covers over 130,000 distinct CDR3 sequences, with around 96% appearing a single time and approximately 0.11% taken by the ten largest. The clonotype comes from a human donor with multiple sclerosis. The sequencing input was CD4+ T cells from PBMCs.

The CDR3 sequence: CASSLTLQGEQFF. The CDR3 nucleotides read TGTGCCAGCAGTCTTACCCTACAGGGAGAGCAGTTCTTC. This sequence joins TRBV7-3 and TRBJ2-1; a weak D match, TRBD1 (6 bases). V lost 6 bases, J lost 10 bases, and 16 bases lay in between. The CDR3 has 13 amino acids. In germline, CDR1 is SGHTA, CDR2 FQGTGA.